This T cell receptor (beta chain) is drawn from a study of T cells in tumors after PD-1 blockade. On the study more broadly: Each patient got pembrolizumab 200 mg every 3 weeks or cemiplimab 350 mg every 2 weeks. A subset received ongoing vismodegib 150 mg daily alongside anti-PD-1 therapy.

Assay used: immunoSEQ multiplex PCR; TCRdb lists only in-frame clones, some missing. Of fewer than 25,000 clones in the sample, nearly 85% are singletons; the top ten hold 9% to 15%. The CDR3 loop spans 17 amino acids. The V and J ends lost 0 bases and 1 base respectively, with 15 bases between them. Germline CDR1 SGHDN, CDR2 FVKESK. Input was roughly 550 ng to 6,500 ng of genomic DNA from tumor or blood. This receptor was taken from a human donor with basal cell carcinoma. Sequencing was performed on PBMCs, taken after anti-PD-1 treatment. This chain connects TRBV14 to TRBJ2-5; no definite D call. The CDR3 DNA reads TGTGCCAGCAGCCAAGATTCGAGGTTGGTAGGCCAAGAGACCCAGTACTTC. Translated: CASSQDSRLVGQETQYF.